Each of the 23 T cell receptor beta chains below was sequenced from the same sample in a study of blood T cell repertoires in COVID-19. Data came from immunoSEQ multiplex PCR; TCRdb stores just in-frame clones and leaves some out. This sample yields about 88,000 clones, of which around 88% are seen a single time; about 17% belongs to the top ten. The sequenced material came from peripheral blood. These receptors originate from a woman between 55 and 75 years old with COVID-19, enrolled during active disease.

The chain uses TRBV7-2 and TRBJ1-5, with 8 bases identical to TRBD1. V lost 1 base and J lost 5; bases outside the gene matches: 4. CDR3 length equals 15 residues. Per the germline V gene, CDR1 is SGHTA and CDR2 is FQGNSA. CDR3 protein: CASSLDGQGYQPQHF. The CDR3 nucleotides read TGTGCCAGCAGCTTAGACGGACAGGGCTATCAGCCCCAGCATTTT.

This clone was recorded only once. The chain is built from TRBV19 and TRBJ2-3; TRBD2 matches at 11 bases. The CDR3 runs 15 residues. CDR1 and CDR2 (germline): LNHDA, SQIVND (reference sequence). Germline trimming cut 5 bases from V and 6 bases from J; bases unmatched to any gene: 7. In DNA, the CDR3 is TGTGCCAGTAGTCTAGCGGGGGGACCCCAGGATACGCAGTATTTT. Protein sequence: CASSLAGGPQDTQYF.

The gene calls are TRBV3-1 (or the pseudogene TRBV3-2) and TRBJ2-3; D unclear. The CDR3 runs 13 residues. In germline, CDR1 is LGHDT, CDR2 YNNKEL (reference sequence). V gave up 3 bases and J gave up 0 bases, with 4 bases separating them. The CDR3 spells CASSHISTDTQYF. CDR3 DNA: TGTGCCAGCAGCCATATTAGCACAGATACGCAGTATTTT.

This chain links TRBV6-5 with TRBJ1-6, with TRBD1 matching 8 bases. After removal of 6 bases from V and 9 bases from J, the junction contained 10 bases not matched to a gene. CDR3 length: 15 residues. Germline V CDR1 and CDR2: MNHEY, SVGAGI. The CDR3 DNA reads as TGTGCCAGCAGCCCCCGACAGGGGTGGGGTTCACCCCTCCACTTT. Protein sequence: CASSPRQGWGSPLHF.

The chain joins TRBV6-6 to TRBJ1-6; no firm D call. The CDR3 loop spans 15 amino acids. The germline gives CDR1 MNHNY, CDR2 SVGAGI (reference sequence). Between the trimmed V and J ends, which lost 2 bases and 9 bases, there was a span of 14 bases. Here the CDR3 DNA reads TGTGCCAGCAGTTACCCCATAGGCGGGAGTTCACCCCTCCACTTT. It encodes CASSYPIGGSSPLHF.

V gene TRBV5-3 combines with J gene TRBJ2-1, with D uncertain. TRBV5-3 is identified as an open reading frame with a role that is uncertain. Trimming took off 4 bases at V and 12 bases at J, with 17 bases between the two ends. CDR3 length equals 13 residues. This CDR3 reads CARSQDLRLGQFF. The CDR3 DNA is TGTGCCAGAAGCCAAGACCTGAGGTTGGGGCAGTTCTTC.

This chain joins TRBV5-1 and TRBJ1-1; D unclear. This CDR3 contains 15 residues. Trimming took off 4 bases at V and 5 bases at J, with 18 bases between the two ends. Germline CDR1 and CDR2: SGHRS and YFSETQ. CDR3 sequence (DNA): TGCGCCAGCAGCCTCCGCCCTCGGGGTGGAACTGAAGCTTTCTTT. Its protein is CASSLRPRGGTEAFF.

The chain carries TRBV6-2 or TRBV6-3 and TRBJ2-3, with TRBD2 matching over 11 bases. The CDR3 spans 18 residues. In germline, CDR1 is MNHEY, CDR2 SVGEGT. Trimming removed 2 bases from V and 6 bases from J; junction bases left unmatched: 13. For the CDR3, the DNA is TGTGCCAGCAGTTACGAGGCTAGCGGGGGGCCGGGATCGGATACGCAGTATTTT. Translation: CASSYEASGGPGSDTQYF.

This chain joins TRBV7-9 and TRBJ2-7, with TRBD1 identical over 7 bases. The trim removed 5 bases at V and 0 bases at J, leaving 7 bases unmatched. The CDR3 is 15 amino acids. Per the germline V gene, CDR1 is SEHNR and CDR2 is FQNEAQ (reference sequence). The CDR3 DNA reads TGTGCCAGCAGCGCCTTCCGGGACAGCTCCTACGAGCAGTACTTC. Its protein product is CASSAFRDSSYEQYF.

This clone showed up just once. The chain employs TRBV5-1 and TRBJ2-3, with 8 bases fitting TRBD1. The junction had 2 bases not matched to a gene; V was cut back by 4 bases and J by 1 base. This CDR3 is built from 14 residues. Germline V gene sequence: CDR1 SGHRS, CDR2 YFSETQ. The CDR3 DNA reads as TGCGCCAGCAGCCCGGACAGGGGCACAGATACGCAGTATTTT. This gives the protein CASSPDRGTDTQYF.

This chain uses TRBV7-2 with TRBJ2-1; the D is unclear. V was shortened by 1 base and J by 4 bases, with 11 bases between the two germline ends. The germline CDR1 and CDR2 sequences are SGHTA and FQGNSA. The length of the CDR3 is 15 residues. CDR3 sequence (DNA): TGTGCCAGCAGCTTAGATGTCGCGATTTACAATGAGCAGTTCTTC. Protein sequence: CASSLDVAIYNEQFF. Using reference TRBV7-2 and TRBJ2-1 for the parts outside the CDR3, the full variable domain is GAGVSQSPSNKVTEKGKDVELRCDPISGHTALYWYRQSLGQGLEFLIYFQGNSAPDKSGLPSDRFSAERTGGSVSTLTIQRTQQEDSAVYLCASSLDVAIYNEQFFGPGTRLTVL.

This chain links TRBV9 with TRBJ2-1; TRBD2 matches 9 bases. Trimming cost V 4 bases and J 10 bases; bases outside gene matches: 15. The CDR3 contains 16 residues. Germline assignment: CDR1 SGDLS and CDR2 YYNGEE. Here the CDR3 DNA reads TGTGCCAGCAGCCCATCTTTGGCGGGGGGGCCGGAGGAGCAGTTCTTC. Translated, it gives CASSPSLAGGPEEQFF. The full variable domain, its missing parts supplied by reference TRBV9 and TRBJ2-1, is DSGVTQTPKHLITATGQRVTLRCSPRSGDLSVYWYQQSLDQGLQFLIQYYNGEERAKGNILERFSAQQFPDLHSELNLSSLELGDSALYFCASSPSLAGGPEEQFFGPGTRLTVL.

The chain combines TRBV7-8 with TRBJ1-2, with TRBD1 matching over 10 bases. The CDR3 runs to 21 residues. With 0 bases clipped from V and 4 bases from J, the junction kept 20 bases outside the gene matches. The germline gives CDR1 SGHVS, CDR2 FQNEAQ. The CDR3, as DNA: TGTGCCAGCAGCTTAGCCCGCGAGGGGCCGGGACAGGGGACTACCCCCTATGGCTACACCTTC. Its translation is CASSLAREGPGQGTTPYGYTF. The whole variable domain, remainder taken from reference TRBV7-8 and TRBJ1-2, is GAGVSQSPRYKVAKRGQDVALRCDPISGHVSLFWYQQALGQGPEFLTYFQNEAQLDKSGLPSDRFFAERPEGSVSTLKIQRTQQEDSAVYLCASSLAREGPGQGTTPYGYTFGSGTRLTVV.

The chain employs TRBV6-5 and TRBJ1-3; D remains unclear. The CDR3 is 14 residues long. Looked up from germline, CDR1 is MNHEY and CDR2 is SVGAGI. V shed 6 bases and J shed 2 bases, with 11 bases lying between them. The CDR3 DNA is TGTGCCAGCAGGCTTCAGGTGGCTGGAAACACCATATATTTT. Its protein product is CASRLQVAGNTIYF.

The chain joins TRBV11-1 to TRBJ1-1; tentative D call: TRBD1 (6 bases). The V and J ends lost 5 bases and 1 base respectively, with 8 bases between them. CDR1 SGHAT and CDR2 FQDESV come from the germline V gene (reference sequence). This CDR3 is built from 13 residues. DNA for the CDR3: TGTGCCAGCAGCCTGGACAGGAACACTGAAGCTTTCTTT. It codes for CASSLDRNTEAFF.

The rearrangement links TRBV6-5 to TRBJ2-1; 8 bases fit TRBD1. CDR1 is MNHEY, CDR2 SVGAGI, per germline. The V gene end was trimmed by 5 bases and the J gene end by 5 bases; junction bases not matched to a gene: 8. The CDR3 spans 15 residues. CDR3: CASSRQGARDNEQFF. The CDR3, as DNA: TGTGCCAGCAGTCGTCAGGGGGCACGGGACAATGAGCAGTTCTTC.

This clone was found a few times. The chain joins TRBV2 to TRBJ1-1; D gene ambiguous. Germline values: CDR1 SNHLY, CDR2 FYNNEI. The CDR3 runs to 14 residues. The V end lost 2 bases, the J end lost 11 bases, and 18 bases lay between the germline ends. The CDR3 spells CASSESTDRVEAFF. The CDR3 region has the DNA TGTGCCAGCAGTGAAAGTACGGATCGGGTTGAGGCTTTCTTT. The full variable domain, its missing parts supplied by reference TRBV2 and TRBJ1-1, is EPEVTQTPSHQVTQMGQEVILRCVPISNHLYFYWYRQILGQKVEFLVSFYNNEISEKSEIFDDQFSVERPDGSNFTLKIRSTKLEDSAMYFCASSESTDRVEAFFGQGTRLTVV.

The rearrangement links TRBV2 to TRBJ1-5; D remains ambiguous. The V gene lost 4 bases and the J gene lost 3 bases, with 13 bases spanning the gap. The CDR3 loop spans 15 amino acids. Germline CDR1 is SNHLY and CDR2 is FYNNEI. This chain's CDR3 is CASSGRSDPNQPQHF. CDR3 DNA: TGTGCCAGCAGTGGGAGGTCAGATCCCAATCAGCCCCAGCATTTT.

This clone has just one count. The V and J genes are TRBV7-2 and TRBJ1-1; no reliable D call. The CDR3 loop spans 11 amino acids. Trimming took 6 bases from V and 6 from J, leaving 8 bases between them. Looked up from germline, CDR1 is SGHTA and CDR2 is FQGNSA. CDR3 residues: CASSLFAEAFF. In DNA form, the CDR3 reads TGTGCCAGCAGTCTTTTCGCTGAAGCTTTCTTT.

The V call is TRBV4-1, the J call TRBJ1-2; D unclear. The germline V gene encodes CDR1 MGHRA and CDR2 YSYEKL. Trimming pared 0 bases from V and 7 bases from J, leaving 24 bases between. The CDR3 has 18 residues. This chain's CDR3 is CASSQERYPDPYRGGYTF. Here the CDR3 DNA reads TGCGCCAGCAGCCAAGAGAGGTATCCGGATCCCTATCGCGGTGGCTACACCTTC.

This rearrangement joins TRBV2 to TRBJ2-4; TRBD2 agrees at 7 bases. The V gene's germline CDR1 is SNHLY and CDR2 FYNNEI. CDR3 length: 15 residues. Trimming cost V 7 bases and J 0 bases; bases outside gene matches: 6. CDR3 sequence (DNA): TGTGCCAGCAACCGACTAGCCTTAGCCAAAAACATTCAGTACTTC. Protein product: CASNRLALAKNIQYF.

V gene TRBV30 combines with J gene TRBJ2-7; 11 bases agree with TRBD1. The length of the CDR3 is 14 residues. In germline, CDR1 is GTSNPN, CDR2 SVGIG (reference sequence). Trimming cost V 3 bases and J 7 bases; bases outside gene matches: 8. The CDR3 sequence: CAWSRWTGGREQYF. The DNA of the CDR3 is TGTGCCTGGAGCAGGTGGACAGGGGGCCGTGAGCAGTACTTC.

J is TRBJ1-5 and V is TRBV2; the match to TRBD1 covers 8 bases. V shed 4 bases and J 2 bases; nucleotides not matched to a gene: 1. Germline-derived CDR1 and CDR2 are SNHLY and FYNNEI. This CDR3 region has 14 residues. CDR3 sequence (DNA): TGTGCCAGCAGTGGACAGGGGCGCAATCAGCCCCAGCATTTT. This codes for CASSGQGRNQPQHF.